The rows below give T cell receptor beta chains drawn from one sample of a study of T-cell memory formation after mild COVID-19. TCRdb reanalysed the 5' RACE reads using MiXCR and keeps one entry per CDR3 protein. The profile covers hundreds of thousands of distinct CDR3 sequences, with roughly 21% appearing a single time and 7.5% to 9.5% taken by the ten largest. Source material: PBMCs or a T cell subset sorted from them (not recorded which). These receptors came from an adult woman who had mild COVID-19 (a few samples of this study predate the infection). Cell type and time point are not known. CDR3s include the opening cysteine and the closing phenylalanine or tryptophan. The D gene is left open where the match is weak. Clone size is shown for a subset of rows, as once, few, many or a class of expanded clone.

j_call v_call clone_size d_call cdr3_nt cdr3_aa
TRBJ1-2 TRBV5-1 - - TGCGCCAGCAGCTTGGCCCCAGAGGTTTATGGCTACACCTTC CASSLAPEVYGYTF
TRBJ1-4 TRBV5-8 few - TGTGCCAGCAGCACCGCGGGACGGGAGGAAGAAAAACTGTTTTTT CASSTAGREEEKLFF
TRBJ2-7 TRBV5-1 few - TGCGCCAGCAGCCAGAAGCTGGGGGGCGACCCCTACGAGCAGTACTTC CASSQKLGGDPYEQYF
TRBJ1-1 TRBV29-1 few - TGCAGCGTTGATAAGGGAAACACTGAAGCTTTCTTT CSVDKGNTEAFF
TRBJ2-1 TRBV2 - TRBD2 TGTGCCAGCAGTAGACTAGCGGGAGGATCCTACAATGAGCAGTTCTTC CASSRLAGGSYNEQFF
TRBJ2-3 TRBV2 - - TGTGCCAGCAGTGACAGGGGAACAGATACGCAGTATTTT CASSDRGTDTQYF
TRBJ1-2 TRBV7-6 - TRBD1 TGTGCCAGCAGCGGCGACAGGGACAGCTACACCTTC CASSGDRDSYTF
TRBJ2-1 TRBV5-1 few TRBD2 TGCGCCAGCAGCTGGGGGAGGGCCAGCGATGAGCAGTTCTTC CASSWGRASDEQFF
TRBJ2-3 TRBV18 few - TGTGCCAGCTCACACAGAACAGGGAGTGGAGATACGCAGTATTTT CASSHRTGSGDTQYF
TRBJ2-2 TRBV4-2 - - TGTGCCAGCAGCCAAGTCCGTCCCGGGGAGCTGTTTTTT CASSQVRPGELFF
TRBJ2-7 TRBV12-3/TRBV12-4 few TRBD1 TGTGCCAGCAGAGAGACAGGGGGCTCGGAGCAGTACTTC CASRETGGSEQYF
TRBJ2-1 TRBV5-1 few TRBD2 TGCGCCAGCAGCCCTGGGACTAGCGGGGGGCCGAGATACAATGAGCAGTTCTTC CASSPGTSGGPRYNEQFF
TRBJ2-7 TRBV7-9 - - TGTGCCAGCAGCTTACCAGGGAGCTCCTACGAGCAGTACTTC CASSLPGSSYEQYF
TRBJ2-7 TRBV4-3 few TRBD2 TGCGCCAGCAGCCAAGATTTGCCTAGCGGGACTCTGGAGCAGTACTTC CASSQDLPSGTLEQYF
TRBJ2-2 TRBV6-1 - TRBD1 TGTGCCAGCACCCGGGACAGGGGGGCCACCGGGGAGCTGTTTTTT CASTRDRGATGELFF
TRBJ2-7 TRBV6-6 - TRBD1 TGTGCCAGCAGTCCCAAGGGCAGGGGGATCTACGAGCAGTACTTC CASSPKGRGIYEQYF
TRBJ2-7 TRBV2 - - TGTGCCAGCAGGAATAGCGTTGGGTTTCCCTACGAGCAGTACTTC CASRNSVGFPYEQYF
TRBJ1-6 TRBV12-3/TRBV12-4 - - TGTGCCAGCATGGGAGCAGGGGATTCACCCCTCCACTTT CASMGAGDSPLHF
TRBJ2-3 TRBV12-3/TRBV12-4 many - TGTGCCAGCAGTTTCCCCGCAGATACGCAGTATTTT CASSFPADTQYF
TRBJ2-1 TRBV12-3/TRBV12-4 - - TGTGCCAGCAGTTTAAGTGTCGAAAGAGGGAACAATGAGCAGTTCTTC CASSLSVERGNNEQFF
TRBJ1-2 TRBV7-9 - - TGTGCCAGCAGCCCCTCGTCGCGGGAGGGCTACACCTTC CASSPSSREGYTF
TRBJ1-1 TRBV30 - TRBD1 TGTGCCTGGAGTGTTGACCGGGACAGTGAAGCTTTCTTT CAWSVDRDSEAFF
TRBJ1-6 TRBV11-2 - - TGTGCCAGCAGCTTAGATTGGGCTGTTGGTAATTCACCCCTCCACTTT CASSLDWAVGNSPLHF
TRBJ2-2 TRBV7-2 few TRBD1 TGTGCCAGCAGCTGGACAGGGAACGGAGGGGAGCTGTTTTTT CASSWTGNGGELFF
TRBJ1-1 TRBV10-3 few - TGTGCCATCAGTGATCTCACTGAAGCTTTCTTT CAISDLTEAFF
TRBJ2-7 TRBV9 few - TGTGCCAGCAGCGGACGTGACTACGAGCAGTACTTC CASSGRDYEQYF
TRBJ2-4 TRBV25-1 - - TGTGCCAGCAGTGAATTCGGTTTGGGGGGGCCCACCAAAAACATTCAGTACTTC CASSEFGLGGPTKNIQYF
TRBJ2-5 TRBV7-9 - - TGTGCCAGCAGCTCCGCGGTAGAGACCCAGTACTTC CASSSAVETQYF
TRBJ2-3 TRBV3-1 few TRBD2 TGTGCCAGCAGCCTACAGCCGCTAGCGGGGGGACGCACAGATACGCAGTATTTT CASSLQPLAGGRTDTQYF
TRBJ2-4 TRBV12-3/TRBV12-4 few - TGTGCCAGCAGCCCAAACGGTATACTGGGGCCTCCCAAAAACATTCAGTACTTC CASSPNGILGPPKNIQYF
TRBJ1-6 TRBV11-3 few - TGTGCCAGCAGCTGGGATCCGGGGGCTTCACCCCTCCACTTT CASSWDPGASPLHF
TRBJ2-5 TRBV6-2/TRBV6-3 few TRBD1 TGTGCCAGCAGTAAACAGGGGTCTAGGGGAGAGACCCAGTACTTC CASSKQGSRGETQYF
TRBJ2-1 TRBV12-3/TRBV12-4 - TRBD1 TGTGCCAGCCGGACAGGCCTCAATGAGCAGTTCTTC CASRTGLNEQFF
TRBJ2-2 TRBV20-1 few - TGCAGTGCTAGAGATAACACCGGGGAGCTGTTTTTT CSARDNTGELFF
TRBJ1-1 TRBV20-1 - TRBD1 TGCAGTGCTAGTTTGTGGCAGGGGGACACTGAAGCTTTCTTT CSASLWQGDTEAFF
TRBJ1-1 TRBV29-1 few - TGCAGCGCCTCGGTGGGGGAGAACACTGAAGCTTTCTTT CSASVGENTEAFF
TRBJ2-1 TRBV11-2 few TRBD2 TGTGCCAGCAGCTACGACGGACTAGCAGCAAATGAGCAGTTCTTC CASSYDGLAANEQFF
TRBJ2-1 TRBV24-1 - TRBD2 TGTGCCACCAGTGACAGGGGGCTAGCGGGAGGGCGTGAGCAGTTCTTC CATSDRGLAGGREQFF
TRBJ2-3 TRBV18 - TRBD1 TGTGCCAGCTCAATAGGACAGGGGTTTACAGATACGCAGTATTTT CASSIGQGFTDTQYF
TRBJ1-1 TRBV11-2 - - TGTGCCAGCAGCTTGGGGTCCGGGCAGCTTGAAGCTTTCTTT CASSLGSGQLEAFF
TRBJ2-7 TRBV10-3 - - TGTGCCATCAGCAAAGATTTGAGCGAGCAGTACTTC CAISKDLSEQYF
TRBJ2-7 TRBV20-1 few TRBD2 TGCAGTGCTAGGGGAAGACTAGCGGGAGGGGTCTCCTACGAGCAGTACTTC CSARGRLAGGVSYEQYF
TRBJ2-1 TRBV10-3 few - TGTGCCATCAGGGGGGTGTACAATGAGCAGTTCTTC CAIRGVYNEQFF
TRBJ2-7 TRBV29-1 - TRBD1 TGCAGCGCCGGGACAGGGATAGCCTACGAGCAGTACTTC CSAGTGIAYEQYF
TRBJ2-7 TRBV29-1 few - TGCAGCGTACGGACAGTCTACGAGCAGTACTTC CSVRTVYEQYF
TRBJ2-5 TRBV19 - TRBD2 TGTGCCAGTAGTATCCGGCTAGCGGGGGGCTCCGCCGGAGAGACCCAGTACTTC CASSIRLAGGSAGETQYF
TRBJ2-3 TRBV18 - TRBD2 TGTGCCAGCTCACGGGGACGGAACCTAGCGGGAGATACGCAGTATTTT CASSRGRNLAGDTQYF
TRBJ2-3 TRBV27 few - TGTGCCAGCAGTATGTTGTTCGGCACAGATACGCAGTATTTT CASSMLFGTDTQYF
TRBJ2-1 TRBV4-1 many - TGCGCCAGCAGCCTCCCGAGACTTGTTCGAACCTACAATGAGCAGTTCTTC CASSLPRLVRTYNEQFF
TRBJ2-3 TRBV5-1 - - TGCGCCAGCACTGGACCCGACGGAATTACGACAGATACGCAGTATTTT CASTGPDGITTDTQYF
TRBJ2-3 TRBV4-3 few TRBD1 TGCGCCAGCAGCCCTACGGGACAGCCAACAGATACGCAGTATTTT CASSPTGQPTDTQYF
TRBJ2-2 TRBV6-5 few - TGTGCCAGCAGTTACTTAGTGGCGAACACCGGGGAGCTGTTTTTT CASSYLVANTGELFF
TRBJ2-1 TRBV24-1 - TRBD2 TGTGCCACCAGTGATGTTAAGACTAGCGGGAATCACAATGAGCAGTTCTTC CATSDVKTSGNHNEQFF
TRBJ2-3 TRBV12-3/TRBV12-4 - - TGTGCCAGCAGTTTAGAGACGCAACTCACAGATACGCAGTATTTT CASSLETQLTDTQYF
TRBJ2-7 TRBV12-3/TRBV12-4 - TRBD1 TGTGCCAGCAGTTTAGCCGGGACAGTCGACGAGCAGTACTTC CASSLAGTVDEQYF
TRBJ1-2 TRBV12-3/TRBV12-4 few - TGTGCCAGCAGTTTCGGCGAAGGCTACACCTTC CASSFGEGYTF
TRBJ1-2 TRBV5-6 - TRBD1 TGTGCCAGCAGCTATGGGACAGGGGGGAACTATGGCTACACCTTC CASSYGTGGNYGYTF
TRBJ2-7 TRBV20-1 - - TGCAGTGCTAGTTATGAGCGGGTTTCCTACGAGCAGTACTTC CSASYERVSYEQYF
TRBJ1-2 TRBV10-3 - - TGTGCCATCAGCGAGGGTGGAGGCTACACCTTC CAISEGGGYTF